This T cell receptor beta chain derives from a study of CD8 T cells in ankylosing spondylitis. The CDR3 contains 15 residues. Germline assignment: CDR1 PRHDT and CDR2 FYEKMQ (reference sequence). V was pared by 5 bases and J by 4 bases, with 17 bases between. Using quantitative 5'-RACE with molecular barcodes, the authors made TCR beta libraries. TCRdb redid the calling of the 5' RACE reads with MiXCR, one entry per CDR3 protein. The sample carries about 190,000 distinct CDR3 sequences, over 10% recorded once. Sequencing input: blood, either unsorted or a sorted T cell fraction (not recorded which). This clonotype was obtained from a female donor with ankylosing spondylitis or in good health (not recorded which). The V and J genes are TRBV13 and TRBJ1-2; D is ambiguous. DNA of the CDR3: TGTGCCAGCAGCCAAATCGACGCATTCAGCTATGGCTACACCTTC. It codes for CASSQIDAFSYGYTF.